This record covers a single T cell receptor beta chain. Its antigen is still unknown. Base qualities are not provided; no much larger clone lies one nucleotide away. Enrolling through a virtual design, the prospective study's participants ranged in age from roughly 18 to 95 years and lived across roughly 23 United States geographic areas. Cohort assignment in the prospective study relied on participant-reported clinical history from a screening survey and a study questionnaire. For ImmuneRACE Cohort 3, a participant was defined as recovered based on two consecutive negative NP/OP PCR tests, clearance by a healthcare professional, or resolution of symptoms. In the prospective study, whole blood, serum and a nasopharyngeal or oropharyngeal swab were collected from each participant by mobile phlebotomists. Additional blood draws and questionnaires over an approximately 2-month period could optionally be provided by prospective study participants. Before DNA extraction, blood samples from the prospective study were shipped at room temperature or frozen.

This sample was taken from a study of blood T cell repertoires in COVID-19 (dated by TCRdb to the early 2020s). With respect to the entire study: Samples covering the acute and convalescent phases of COVID-19 were provided by collaborators in the United States, Italy and Spain. The dataset comprised deeply sampled blood TCRbeta repertoires from subjects exposed to, actively infected with, or recovered from COVID-19. Sample metadata almost always included a de-identified subject ID, COVID-19 status, age in years and sex. Where available, HLA class I and class II types were obtained from metadata supplied by the sample provider rather than from assay-based typing. A freely available public database, intended as a resource for researchers studying the immune response to SARS-CoV-2, is where the repertoires were released. Samples came from the ongoing ImmuneRACE study (first 160 participants) plus 1,254 subjects from 6 global collaborators. The material from the prospective study consisted of cDNA or gDNA derived from T cells, B-cell-depleted T cells, or PBMCs. Study-level results and caveats: The amount of clinical and demographic metadata varied by source and participant and was provided uncurated.

The immunoSEQ Assay, a bias-controlled multiplex PCR, was used to amplify TCRbeta CDR3 regions from genomic DNA. The source study handled its data this way. The number of nucleated cells in each sample was estimated from the amplification of reference gene primers within the assay. To quantify the absolute abundance of each unique TCRbeta CDR3 rearrangement, sequence reads were collapsed and filtered. For each sample, productive Simpson clonality was calculated by taking the square root of Simpson's diversity index across productive rearrangements. This is the immuneACCESS table as TCRdb keeps it, with only in-frame sequences that have V and J called. A part of the clones is gone; compared with another copy, unresolved V genes explain less than half, and the rest is unexplained. For V, J and clone size, that table is used; D and trimming come from the DNA. The sample contains around 250,000 clones, around nine tenths of them found a single time. The top ten clones comprise under 2% of the sample.

Germline trimming: 3 bases from V, 4 bases from J; junction bases outside gene matches: 9. CDR1 and CDR2 are read off the germline V gene as SQVTM and ANQGSEA. The CDR3 runs 15 amino acids, cysteine and phenylalanine included. The DNA shown is the 45-base CDR3, in frame from base 1. This receptor chain uses TRBV29-1 and TRBJ2-7, with TRBD2 matching 10 junction bases. This receptor was identified in a woman aged 45 to 65 who had recovered from COVID-19. Input material: PBMCs or T cells enriched from blood (not recorded which). The DNA sequence reads TGCAGCGTTGAGTTTAGCGGGAGGACCGAATACGAGCAGTACTTC. This is translated as CSVEFSGRTEYEQYF.